These T cell receptor beta chains were read from a single sample in a study of T cells after yellow fever vaccination. In TCRdb, the 5' RACE reads were re-called with MiXCR into one record per CDR3 protein. The sample consists of 550,000 or so distinct CDR3 sequences, approximately 21% of them appearing once. The specimen was PBMCs, collected 15 days after the yellow fever booster vaccination. These receptors were obtained from a man aged 25-45 years who received the YFV17D yellow fever vaccine. CDR3s include the opening cysteine and the closing phenylalanine or tryptophan. The D gene is left open where the match is weak. Expanded clones get a size class; other rows say once, few or many, or leave the size out.

TRBJ1-3 | - | TRBV7-9 | - | TGTGCCAGCAGTGTTGCGTATTTT | CASSVAYF
TRBJ2-7 | few | TRBV18 | - | TGTGCCAGCTCACCAGAGTCGGGGGCCTACGAGCAGTACTTC | CASSPESGAYEQYF
TRBJ2-7 | - | TRBV6-5 | - | TGTGCCAGCAGTTACTCTGAAGATTACGAGCAGTACTTC | CASSYSEDYEQYF
TRBJ2-1 | - | TRBV9 | TRBD2 | TGTGCCAGCAGCGTTAGCCTAGCGGGAGAGTGGGGGGGGAATGAGCAGTTCTTC | CASSVSLAGEWGGNEQFF
TRBJ1-2 | few | TRBV7-9 | TRBD1 | TGTGCCAGCAGCTTAGCGGACAGGGAGAACTATGGCTACACCTTC | CASSLADRENYGYTF
TRBJ2-7 | - | TRBV24-1 | - | TGTGCCACCAGTGACCCGGACGCCACCTACGAGCAGTACTTC | CATSDPDATYEQYF
TRBJ2-1 | few | TRBV10-1 | TRBD2 | TGCGCCAGCAGTGAAGAGGCTAGCGGGAGTTACAATGAGCAGTTCTTC | CASSEEASGSYNEQFF
TRBJ2-7 | - | TRBV19 | TRBD2 | TGTGCCAGTAGTTTCAGACTAGCGGGAGGTGCCTACGAGCAGTACTTC | CASSFRLAGGAYEQYF
TRBJ1-2 | - | TRBV15 | - | TGTGCCACCAGCAGGGACGGGGTTGGCTACACCTTC | CATSRDGVGYTF
TRBJ2-1 | few | TRBV7-9 | - | TGTGCCAGCAGGGGAGGACCCTCCTACAATGAGCAGTTCTTC | CASRGGPSYNEQFF
TRBJ2-7 | few | TRBV15 | - | TGTGCCACCAGCAGAGTTGCGGCGGGGCCGGTGGCCGAGCAGTACTTC | CATSRVAAGPVAEQYF
TRBJ1-1 | - | TRBV14 | - | TGTGCCAGCAGCCAAGTCAGTATGAGGGCTTTCTTT | CASSQVSMRAFF
TRBJ1-1 | - | TRBV30 | - | TGTGCCTGGAGGCCAAAGCCGGACCCCGGTTTTGAAGCTTTCTTT | CAWRPKPDPGFEAFF
TRBJ2-1 | - | TRBV19 | TRBD2 | TGTGCCAGTAGTACTAGCGGGAGCTTCTACAATGAGCAGTTCTTC | CASSTSGSFYNEQFF
TRBJ2-2 | few | TRBV24-1 | TRBD1 | TGTGCCACCAGTGATTTACAGGGGGCGAACGGGGAGCTGTTTTTT | CATSDLQGANGELFF
TRBJ2-7 | - | TRBV6-2/TRBV6-3 | TRBD1 | TGTGCCAGCAGGACCGGGACAGGGGTCAACGAGCAGTACTTC | CASRTGTGVNEQYF
TRBJ1-4 | - | TRBV5-5 | - | TGTGCCAGCAGCTTGGATGGTGTAAAACTGTTTTTT | CASSLDGVKLFF
TRBJ1-1 | few | TRBV10-3 | - | TGTGCCATCAGCGACATGGGGGGCACTGAAGCTTTCTTT | CAISDMGGTEAFF
TRBJ2-1 | - | TRBV9 | - | TGTGCCAGCAGAGCGGGCGAGGGTAATGAGCAGTTCTTC | CASRAGEGNEQFF
TRBJ2-1 | - | TRBV19 | TRBD2 | TGTGCCAGTAGTATAGATAGGAGCGGGGGTTCCTACAATGAGCAGTTCTTC | CASSIDRSGGSYNEQFF
TRBJ2-7 | - | TRBV29-1 | TRBD1 | TGCAGCGTCTCACGGACAGGGGCCTCCTACGAGCAGTACTTC | CSVSRTGASYEQYF
TRBJ1-5 | - | TRBV12-3/TRBV12-4 | - | TGTGCCAGCAGTTTAGGAAGCACAGGCGGTCAGCCCCAGCATTTT | CASSLGSTGGQPQHF
TRBJ1-1 | - | TRBV25-1 | - | TGTGCCAGCAGTAGGGGATTGGAGAAAGCTGAAGCTTTCTTT | CASSRGLEKAEAFF
TRBJ2-7 | few | TRBV4-2 | - | TGTGCCAGCAGCCAAGATTTAGGCCCCAGGTGGAAGCAGTACTTC | CASSQDLGPRWKQYF
TRBJ2-5 | few | TRBV4-3 | TRBD1 | TGCGCCAGCAGCCAACACAGGGGCGTCGGTGAGACCCAGTACTTC | CASSQHRGVGETQYF
TRBJ2-7 | few | TRBV29-1 | TRBD2 | TGCAGCGTCCTAGCGGGTGCCTACGAGCAGTACTTC | CSVLAGAYEQYF
TRBJ2-1 | - | TRBV4-1 | TRBD2 | TGCGCCAGCAGCCACCGGGGGGATGAGCAGTTCTTC | CASSHRGDEQFF
TRBJ2-1 | - | TRBV5-1 | - | TGCGCCAGCAGCAAGACTCCAGGGGTAGAGAATGAGCAGTTCTTC | CASSKTPGVENEQFF
TRBJ2-6 | - | TRBV28 | - | TGTGCCAGCACCCCTGGGGCCAACGTCCTGACTTTC | CASTPGANVLTF